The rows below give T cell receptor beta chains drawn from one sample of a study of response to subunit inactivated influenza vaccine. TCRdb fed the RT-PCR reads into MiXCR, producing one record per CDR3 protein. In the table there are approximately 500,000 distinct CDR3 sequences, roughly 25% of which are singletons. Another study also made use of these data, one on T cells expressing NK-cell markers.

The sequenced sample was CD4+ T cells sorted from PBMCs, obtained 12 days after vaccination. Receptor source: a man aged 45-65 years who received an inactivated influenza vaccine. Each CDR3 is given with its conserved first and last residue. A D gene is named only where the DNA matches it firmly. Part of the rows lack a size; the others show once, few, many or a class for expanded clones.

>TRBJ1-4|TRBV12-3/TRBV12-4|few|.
TGTGCCAGCAGCCGAGGACAGAGCGCAACTAATGAAAAACTGTTTTTT
CASSRGQSATNEKLFF
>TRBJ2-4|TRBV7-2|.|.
TGTGCCAGCAGCTTAATTCCTAAGGACTTAAACATTCAGTACTTC
CASSLIPKDLNIQYF
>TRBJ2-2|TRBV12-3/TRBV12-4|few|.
TGTGCCAGCACTGAGACAGGCCCCGGGGAGCTGTTTTTT
CASTETGPGELFF
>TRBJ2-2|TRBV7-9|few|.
TGTGCCAGCACCCTTCAATTCCCTAGCGACACCGGGGAGCTGTTTTTT
CASTLQFPSDTGELFF
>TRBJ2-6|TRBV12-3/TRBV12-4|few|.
TGTGCCAGCATGAGAGGAGCAGGGACCTCTGGGGCCAACGTCCTGACTTTC
CASMRGAGTSGANVLTF
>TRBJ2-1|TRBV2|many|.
TGTGCCAGCATCGCGCGGGGAGCTTTCCGGTTC
CASIARGAFRF
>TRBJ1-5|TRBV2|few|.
TGTGCCAGCAGTCCCTTAGCCGTCAGCTATAGCAATCAGCCCCAGCATTTT
CASSPLAVSYSNQPQHF
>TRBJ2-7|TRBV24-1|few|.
TGTGCCACCAGTGCCCCAGGACAATACGAGCAGTACTTC
CATSAPGQYEQYF
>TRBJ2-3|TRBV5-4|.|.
TGTGCCAGCAGCCGGCGCGCAGATACGCAGTATTTT
CASSRRADTQYF
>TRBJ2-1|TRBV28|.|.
TGTGCCAGCTCCCCGCGACGGGGTGGGCTCAACGGGGTCTACAATGAGCAGTTCTTC
CASSPRRGGLNGVYNEQFF
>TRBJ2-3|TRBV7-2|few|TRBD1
TGTGCCAGCAGAAAAACAGGGGGTGCTAGCACAGATACGCAGTATTTT
CASRKTGGASTDTQYF
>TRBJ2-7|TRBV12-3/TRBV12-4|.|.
TGTGCCAGCAGTCCAGTGAGGGGGGGGCCTACGGTGCAGTACTTC
CASSPVRGGPTVQYF
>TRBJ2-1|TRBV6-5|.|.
TGTGCCAGCAGTTACGGCCCGAGCTCCTACAATGAGCAGTTCTTC
CASSYGPSSYNEQFF
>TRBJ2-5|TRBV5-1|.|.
TGCGCCAGCAGCTTGGTACTCGTCGGGGGAGAGACCCAGTACTTC
CASSLVLVGGETQYF
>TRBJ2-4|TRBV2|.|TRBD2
TGTGCCAGCCATCCTAGCGGGTCCTTAGCCAAAAACATTCAGTACTTC
CASHPSGSLAKNIQYF
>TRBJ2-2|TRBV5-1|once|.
TGCGCCAGCAGCTTCCTGATCCAGGGGCCCACCGGGGAGCTGTTTTTT
CASSFLIQGPTGELFF
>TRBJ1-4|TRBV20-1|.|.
TGCAGTGCTCCCCGATTTGCAACTAATGAAAAACTGTTTTTT
CSAPRFATNEKLFF
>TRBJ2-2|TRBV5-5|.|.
TGTGCCAGCAGCCGGGACGGTGAAGGGGACCTGTTTTTT
CASSRDGEGDLFF
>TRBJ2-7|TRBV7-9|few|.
TGTGCCAGCAGCATGGACAATGGTGGGCAGTACTTC
CASSMDNGGQYF
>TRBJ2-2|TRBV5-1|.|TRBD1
TGCGCCAGCAGCTTGTTCGGGACAGGGCCGAACACCGGGGAGCTGTTTTTT
CASSLFGTGPNTGELFF
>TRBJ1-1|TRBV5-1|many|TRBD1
TGCGCCAGCAGCAGGTCGACAGGGGACGATGCGACTGAAGCTTTCTTT
CASSRSTGDDATEAFF
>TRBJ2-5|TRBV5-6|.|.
TGTGCCAGCAGCTTGAACTTTCGAGTGAGGTTGGAGACCCAGTACTTC
CASSLNFRVRLETQYF
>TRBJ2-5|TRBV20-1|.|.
TGCAGTGCTAGAGATCTCAGGGCCTTCCAAGAGACCCAGTACTTC
CSARDLRAFQETQYF
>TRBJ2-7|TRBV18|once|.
TGTGCCAGCTCCCTTTATAGCATTGGGAGGAACGAGCAGTACTTC
CASSLYSIGRNEQYF
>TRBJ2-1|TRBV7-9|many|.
TGTGCCAGCAGCTTAGTGGGACCCACTGAGCAGTTCTTC
CASSLVGPTEQFF
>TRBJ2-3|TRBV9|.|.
TGTGCCAGCAGCGTAGGCGAGGGAGTCACAGATACGCAGTATTTT
CASSVGEGVTDTQYF
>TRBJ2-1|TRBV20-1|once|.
TGCAGTGCTAGCAGGGACGATGAGCAGTTCTTC
CSASRDDEQFF
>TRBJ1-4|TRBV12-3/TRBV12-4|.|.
TGTGCCAGCAGTTTCAGGGGTCTTAATGAAAAACTGTTTTTT
CASSFRGLNEKLFF
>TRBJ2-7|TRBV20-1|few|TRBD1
TGCAGTGCTGGGGACAGGGGTTATGGCTACGAGCAGTACTTC
CSAGDRGYGYEQYF
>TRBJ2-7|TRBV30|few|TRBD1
TGTGCCTGGAGTCTACAGGGGTACGAGCAGTACTTC
CAWSLQGYEQYF
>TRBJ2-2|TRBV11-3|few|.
TGTGCCAGCAGCTTAAGAGGTCCCCCGAACACCGGGGAGCTGTTTTTT
CASSLRGPPNTGELFF
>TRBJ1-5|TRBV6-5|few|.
TGTGCCAGCAGTTACTCCGCGGATCAGCCCCAGCATTTT
CASSYSADQPQHF
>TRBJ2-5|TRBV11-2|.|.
TGTGCCAGCAGCCGTTGGGCCATCCAAGAGACCCAGTACTTC
CASSRWAIQETQYF
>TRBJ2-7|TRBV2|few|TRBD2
TGTGCCACTTACCTAGCCCAGCGGGGGCCATTAAGAACCTACGAGCAGTACTTC
CATYLAQRGPLRTYEQYF
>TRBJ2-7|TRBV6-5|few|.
TGTGCCAGCAGTTACTGGAGGGACTACGAGCAGTACTTC
CASSYWRDYEQYF
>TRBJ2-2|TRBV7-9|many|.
TGTGCCAGCAGTTTGAGTGGCACCGGGGAGCTGTTTTTT
CASSLSGTGELFF
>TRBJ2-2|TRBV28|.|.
TGTGCCAGCAGTTCCGCGCTAGTCCCGCGGAACACCGGGGAGCTGTTTTTT
CASSSALVPRNTGELFF
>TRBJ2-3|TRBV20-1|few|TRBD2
TGCAGTGCGTCCGGGACTAGCGGGAGGTCCGGGGGTCCTGATACGCAGTATTTT
CSASGTSGRSGGPDTQYF
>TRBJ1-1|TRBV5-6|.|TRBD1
TGTGCCAGCAGCTTCGGGACAGGGATTACTGAAGCTTTCTTT
CASSFGTGITEAFF
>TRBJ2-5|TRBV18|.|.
TGTGCCAGCTCACCGGACCAAGAGACCCAGTACTTC
CASSPDQETQYF
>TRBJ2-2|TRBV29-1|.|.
TGCAGCGTTGATTTTGGCGGGGAGCTGTTTTTT
CSVDFGGELFF
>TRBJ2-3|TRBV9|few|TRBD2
TGTGCCAGCAGCGTATTTCCTAGCGGGAGCAACACAGATACGCAGTATTTT
CASSVFPSGSNTDTQYF
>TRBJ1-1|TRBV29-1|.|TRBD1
TGCAGCGTAGACAGGACAGGGGGGGGTACTGAAGCTTTCTTT
CSVDRTGGGTEAFF
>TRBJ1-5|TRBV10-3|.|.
TGTGCCATCAGAGGGGGAAATCAGCCCCAGCATTTT
CAIRGGNQPQHF
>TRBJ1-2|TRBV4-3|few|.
TGCGCCAGCAGCCAAGATTGGCTAACACTAACAGGGCTGGGTAACTATGGCTACACCTTC
CASSQDWLTLTGLGNYGYTF
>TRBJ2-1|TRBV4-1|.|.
TGCGCCAGCAGCCAAGTGGCACCGGGACCACCAGGACCCAATGAGCAGTTCTTC
CASSQVAPGPPGPNEQFF
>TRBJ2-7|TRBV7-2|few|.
TGTGCCAGCAGCCGGATGGGACTGAACTACGAGCAGTACTTC
CASSRMGLNYEQYF
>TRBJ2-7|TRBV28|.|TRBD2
TGTGCCAGCAGCGCTCGACCACGACTAGCGGGATTCCTCTACGAGCAGTACTTC
CASSARPRLAGFLYEQYF
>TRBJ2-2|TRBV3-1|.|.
TGTGCCAGCAGCCATATTGGGCGCGTGAGCACCGGGGAGCTGTTTTTT
CASSHIGRVSTGELFF